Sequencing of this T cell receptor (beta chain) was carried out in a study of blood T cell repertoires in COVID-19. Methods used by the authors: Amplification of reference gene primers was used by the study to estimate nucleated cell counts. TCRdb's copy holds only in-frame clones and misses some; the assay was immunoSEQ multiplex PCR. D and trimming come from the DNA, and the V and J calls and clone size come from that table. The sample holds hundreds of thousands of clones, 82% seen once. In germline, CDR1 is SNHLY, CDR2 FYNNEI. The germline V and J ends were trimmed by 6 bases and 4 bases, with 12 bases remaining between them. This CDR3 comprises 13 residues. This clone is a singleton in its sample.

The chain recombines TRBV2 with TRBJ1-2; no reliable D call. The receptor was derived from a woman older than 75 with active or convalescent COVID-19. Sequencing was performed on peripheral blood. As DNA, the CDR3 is TGTGCCAGCAGCTTTTACGGACTCTATGGCTACACCTTC. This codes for CASSFYGLYGYTF.